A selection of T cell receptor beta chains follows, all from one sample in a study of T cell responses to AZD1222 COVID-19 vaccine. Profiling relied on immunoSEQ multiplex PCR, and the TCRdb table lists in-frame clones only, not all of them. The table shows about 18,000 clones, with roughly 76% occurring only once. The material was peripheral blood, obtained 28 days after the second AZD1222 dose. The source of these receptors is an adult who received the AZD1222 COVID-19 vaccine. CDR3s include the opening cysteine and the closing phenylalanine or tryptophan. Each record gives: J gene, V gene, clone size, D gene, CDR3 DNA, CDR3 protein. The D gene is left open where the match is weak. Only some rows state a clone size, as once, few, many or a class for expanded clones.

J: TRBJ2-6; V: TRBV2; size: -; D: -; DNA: TGTGCCAGATCCAGCTCCTCTGGGGCCAACGTCCTGACTTTC; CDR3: CARSSSSGANVLTF
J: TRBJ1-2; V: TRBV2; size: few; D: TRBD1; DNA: TGTGCCAGCAGTCGGGACAGGGAAACGATTCGCTACACCTTC; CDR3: CASSRDRETIRYTF
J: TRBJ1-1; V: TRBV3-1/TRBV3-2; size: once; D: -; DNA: TGTGCCAGCAGCCAAAGGGAGGCTAACACTGAAGCTTTCTTT; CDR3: CASSQREANTEAFF
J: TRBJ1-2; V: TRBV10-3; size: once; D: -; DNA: TGTGCCATCAGTGAGACAGGGTTGTCGGGTGGCTACACCTTC; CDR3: CAISETGLSGGYTF
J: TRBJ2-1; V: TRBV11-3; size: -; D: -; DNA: TGTGCCAGCACCCCCGGCGCGATACCCTACAATGAGCAGTTCTTC; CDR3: CASTPGAIPYNEQFF
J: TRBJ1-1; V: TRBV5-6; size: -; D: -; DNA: TGTGCCAGCAGCCCTCTTGGGACCAAGAACACTGAAGCTTTCTTT; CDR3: CASSPLGTKNTEAFF
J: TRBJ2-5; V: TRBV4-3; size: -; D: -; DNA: TGCGCCAGCAGCCAAAGCGGAGTAGAGACCCAGTACTTC; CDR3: CASSQSGVETQYF
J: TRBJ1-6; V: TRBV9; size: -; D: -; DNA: TGTGCCAGCAGCGCAAGGACGGGGAATAATTCACCCCTCCACTTT; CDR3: CASSARTGNNSPLHF
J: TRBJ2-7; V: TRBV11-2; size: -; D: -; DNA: TGTGCCAGCAGCTTAGCTCAGGACTACGAGCAGTACTTC; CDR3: CASSLAQDYEQYF
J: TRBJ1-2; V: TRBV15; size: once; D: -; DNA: TGTGCCACCAGTAACAGGGTGTTAGACTACACCTTC; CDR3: CATSNRVLDYTF
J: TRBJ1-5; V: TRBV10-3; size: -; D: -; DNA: TGTGCCATCAGCGACAGGAATAGCAATCAGCCCCAGCATTTT; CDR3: CAISDRNSNQPQHF
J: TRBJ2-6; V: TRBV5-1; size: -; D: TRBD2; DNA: TGCGCCAGCACCCGGGGTAGCGGGTACTCTGGGGCCAACGTCCTGACTTTC; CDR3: CASTRGSGYSGANVLTF
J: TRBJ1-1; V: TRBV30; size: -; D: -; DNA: TGTGCCTGGAGCGGACAGTTTAACACTGAAGCTTTCTTT; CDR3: CAWSGQFNTEAFF
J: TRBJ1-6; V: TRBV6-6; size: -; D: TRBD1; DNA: TGTGCCAGCAGTCCTTGGGACAGGGGAGGGAGTTCACCCCTCCACTTT; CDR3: CASSPWDRGGSSPLHF
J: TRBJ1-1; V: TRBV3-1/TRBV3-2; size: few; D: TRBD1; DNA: TGTGCCAGCAGCCGGGACAGCGACACTGAAGCTTTCTTT; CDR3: CASSRDSDTEAFF
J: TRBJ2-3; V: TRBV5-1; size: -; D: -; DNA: TGCGCCAGCAGCTTGGAGGCAGGGTCAGATACGCAGTATTTT; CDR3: CASSLEAGSDTQYF
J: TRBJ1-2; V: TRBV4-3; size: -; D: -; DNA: TGCGCCAGCAGCCAAGACAGGGGCGGCTACTATGGCTACACCTTC; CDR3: CASSQDRGGYYGYTF
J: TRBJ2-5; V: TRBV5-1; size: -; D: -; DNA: TGCGCCAGCATACTCCAGGGGCAAGAGACCCAGTACTTC; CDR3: CASILQGQETQYF
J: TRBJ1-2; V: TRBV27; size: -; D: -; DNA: TGTGCCAGCAGTTTATCGGGAGGCAGGTATAACTATGGCTACACCTTC; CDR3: CASSLSGGRYNYGYTF
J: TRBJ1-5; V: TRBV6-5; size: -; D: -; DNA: TGTGCCAGCAGCCAAAGGACCAGCCCCAATCAGCCCCAGCATTTT; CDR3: CASSQRTSPNQPQHF
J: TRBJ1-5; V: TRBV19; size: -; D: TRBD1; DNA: TGTGCCAGTAATCTACAGGGGGATAGTCAGCCCCAGCATTTT; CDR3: CASNLQGDSQPQHF
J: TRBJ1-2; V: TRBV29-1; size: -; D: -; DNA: TGCAGCGTGCGATCAGGGGAACATGGCTACACCTTC; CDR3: CSVRSGEHGYTF
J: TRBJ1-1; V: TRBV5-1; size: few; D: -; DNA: TGCGCCAGCAGCTTGGAGGGGTCAGGGGAGGTAGCTTTCTTT; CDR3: CASSLEGSGEVAFF
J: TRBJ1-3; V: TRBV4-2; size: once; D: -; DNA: TGTGCCAGCAGCCTAGAAACCGTACAGGGCTCTGGAAACACCATATATTTT; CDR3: CASSLETVQGSGNTIYF
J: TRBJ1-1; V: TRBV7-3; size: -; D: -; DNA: TGTGCCAGCAGCCGAGCAGTCCAGGGTGAAGCTTTCTTT; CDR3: CASSRAVQGEAFF
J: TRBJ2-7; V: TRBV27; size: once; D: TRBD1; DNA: TGTGCCAGCAGCCGGGACAGCTACGAGCAGTACTTC; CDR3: CASSRDSYEQYF
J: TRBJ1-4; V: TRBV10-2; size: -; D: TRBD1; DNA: TGCGCCATCAACGAGGGGGCTCGTGAAAAACTGTTTTTT; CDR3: CAINEGAREKLFF
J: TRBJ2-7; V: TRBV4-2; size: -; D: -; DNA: TGTGCCAGCAGCCAAGATGCCGGGGTTGCCTCCTACGAGCAGTACTTC; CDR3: CASSQDAGVASYEQYF
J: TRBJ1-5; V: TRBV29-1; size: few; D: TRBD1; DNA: TGCAGCTTCGTGGGACAGGGAAATCAGCCCCAGCATTTT; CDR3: CSFVGQGNQPQHF
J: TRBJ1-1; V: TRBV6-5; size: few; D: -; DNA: TGTGCCAGCACCGGGGAGACTGAAGCTTTCTTT; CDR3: CASTGETEAFF
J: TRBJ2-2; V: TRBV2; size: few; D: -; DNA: TGTGCCAGCAGTGAATTTGGCTCGGACTACGTCACCGGGGAGCTGTTTTTT; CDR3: CASSEFGSDYVTGELFF
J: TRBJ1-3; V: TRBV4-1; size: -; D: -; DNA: TGCGCCAGCAGCCTGCATGGGACTGGAAACACCATATATTTT; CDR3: CASSLHGTGNTIYF
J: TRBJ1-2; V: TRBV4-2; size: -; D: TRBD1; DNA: TGTGCCAGCAGCCCGACCGGGACAGATAACTATGGCTACACCTTC; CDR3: CASSPTGTDNYGYTF
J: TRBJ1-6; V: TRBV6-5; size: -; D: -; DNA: TGTGCCAGCACCTTAACCCTCTCCTATAATTCACCCCTCCACTTT; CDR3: CASTLTLSYNSPLHF
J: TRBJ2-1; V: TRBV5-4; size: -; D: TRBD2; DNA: TGTGCCAGCAGCCGCAGACTAGCGGGAGTGCCCAATGAGCAGTTCTTC; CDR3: CASSRRLAGVPNEQFF
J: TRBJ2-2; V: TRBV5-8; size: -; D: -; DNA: TGTGCCAGCAGCCCGCGACCTGGGGGGCGATTCGGGATCGGGGAGCTGTTTTTT; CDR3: CASSPRPGGRFGIGELFF
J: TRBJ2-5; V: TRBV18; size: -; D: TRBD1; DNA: TGTGCCAGCTCACCACGGGACAGGGGTTACGAGACCCAGTACTTC; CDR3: CASSPRDRGYETQYF
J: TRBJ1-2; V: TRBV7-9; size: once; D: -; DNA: TGTGCCAGCAGCTTAGGCCCGGACAGAGGTTATGGCTACACCTTC; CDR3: CASSLGPDRGYGYTF
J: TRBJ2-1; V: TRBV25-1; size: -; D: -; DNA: TGTGCCAGCAGTGTACCGGGCCGCAAAGGCCATGAGCAGTTCTTC; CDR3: CASSVPGRKGHEQFF
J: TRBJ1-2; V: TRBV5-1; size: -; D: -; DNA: TGCGCCAGCAGCTACGATGGGGACAACAGCTATGGCTACACCTTC; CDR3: CASSYDGDNSYGYTF
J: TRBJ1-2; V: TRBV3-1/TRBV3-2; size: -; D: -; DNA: TGTGCCAGCAGCCAAGATCACCGGGCTGGCTACACCTTC; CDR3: CASSQDHRAGYTF
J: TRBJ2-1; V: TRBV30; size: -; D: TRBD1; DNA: TGTGCCTGGAGCGACAGGGGGCTCTACAATGAGCAGTTCTTC; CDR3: CAWSDRGLYNEQFF
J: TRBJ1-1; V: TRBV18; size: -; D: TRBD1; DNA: TGTGCCAGCTCACCACGACAGGGGCAGGGAGCTTTCTTT; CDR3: CASSPRQGQGAFF
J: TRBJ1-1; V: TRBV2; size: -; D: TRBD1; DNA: TGTGCCAGCAGTGGACGGACAGGGGTATTATCTGAAGCTTTCTTT; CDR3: CASSGRTGVLSEAFF
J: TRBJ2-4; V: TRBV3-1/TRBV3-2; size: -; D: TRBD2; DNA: TGTGCCAGCAGCCAAGAGTCCAGCGGGGGGAAAAACATTCAGTACTTC; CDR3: CASSQESSGGKNIQYF
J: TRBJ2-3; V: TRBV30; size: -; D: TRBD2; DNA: TGTGCCTGGGACCGGGGACTAGCGGGGGGTAAGAGCACAGATACGCAGTATTTT; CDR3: CAWDRGLAGGKSTDTQYF
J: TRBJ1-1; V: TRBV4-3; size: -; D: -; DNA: TGCGCCAGCAGCCCGGCCGGGACGGGTCTCATGAACACTGAAGCTTTCTTT; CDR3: CASSPAGTGLMNTEAFF
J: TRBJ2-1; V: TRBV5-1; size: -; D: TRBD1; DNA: TGCGCCAGCAGCCCGGGACAGGGGTGGAATGAGCAGTTCTTC; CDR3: CASSPGQGWNEQFF
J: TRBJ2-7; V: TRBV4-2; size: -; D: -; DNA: TGTGCCAGCAGCCAACCCGGGAACTACGAGCAGTACTTC; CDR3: CASSQPGNYEQYF
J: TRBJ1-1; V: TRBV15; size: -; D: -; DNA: TGTGCCACCAGCAATGCAGGGAGCACTGAAGCTTTCTTT; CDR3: CATSNAGSTEAFF
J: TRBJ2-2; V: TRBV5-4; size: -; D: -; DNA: TGTGCCCAATCGCGAGGGGAAGGGCGGGACACCGGGGAGCTGTTTTTT; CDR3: CAQSRGEGRDTGELFF